These T cell receptor beta chains were read from a single sample in a study of graft-versus-host responses after intestinal transplantation. Sequencing was performed with immunoSEQ multiplex PCR; in TCRdb, only in-frame clones are kept and a portion is missing. Of tens of thousands of clones in the sample, roughly nine tenths were seen once. The antigens these receptors bind are not known. The sequences come from unstimulated CD8+ T cells sorted from spleen or lymph node cells, collected before intestinal transplant. Receptors were obtained from a human donor who received an intestinal transplant. The CDR3 runs from the conserved cysteine through the conserved F or W. D genes are given only for firm matches. A row's size may be missing; if present it is once, few, many or a size class.

j_gene	abundance	v_gene	d_gene	CDR3aa	CDR3nt
TRBJ2-7	few	TRBV6-5	TRBD1	CASRPQGVVYEQYF	TGTGCCAGCAGACCACAGGGGGTAGTCTACGAGCAGTACTTC
TRBJ1-1	-	TRBV10-3	-	CAISGGGPSYTEAFF	TGTGCCATCAGTGGGGGGGGACCCTCGTACACTGAAGCTTTCTTT
TRBJ2-3	-	TRBV7-2	TRBD2	CAIRSGGAVDTQYF	TGTGCCATCAGAAGCGGGGGGGCGGTTGATACGCAGTATTTT
TRBJ1-2	-	TRBV2	-	CASSESPVHYGYTF	TGTGCCAGCAGTGAATCGCCGGTCCACTATGGCTACACCTTC
TRBJ1-5	-	TRBV4-1	-	CASSQDLMSGILHQPQHF	TGCGCCAGCAGCCAAGATCTGATGTCAGGGATCCTCCATCAGCCCCAGCATTTT
TRBJ2-7	-	TRBV30	TRBD2	CAWETAGGLGTYEQYF	TGTGCCTGGGAAACAGCGGGAGGGTTGGGGACCTACGAGCAGTACTTC
TRBJ2-7	-	TRBV19	TRBD2	CASSIGLGLGEQYF	TGTGCCAGTAGTATCGGACTAGGTTTGGGCGAGCAGTACTTC
TRBJ1-1	-	TRBV6-5	-	CASSYGGGTEAFF	TGTGCCAGCAGTTATGGCGGGGGCACTGAAGCTTTCTTT
TRBJ1-2	-	TRBV23-1	TRBD1	CASTYSTGIHGYTF	TGCGCCAGCACTTACTCGACAGGGATACATGGCTACACCTTC
TRBJ1-1	-	TRBV28	-	CASTILENTEAFF	TGTGCCAGCACCATCTTAGAGAACACTGAAGCTTTCTTT
TRBJ2-7	-	TRBV5-6	-	CASSQILRGSYEQYF	TGTGCCAGCAGCCAGATTTTGCGGGGCTCCTACGAGCAGTACTTC
TRBJ2-1	once	TRBV11-2	TRBD1	CASSPRTGGDHNEQFF	TGTGCCAGCAGCCCTCGGACAGGGGGGGATCACAATGAGCAGTTCTTC